This T cell receptor (beta chain) was captured by sequencing in a study of shared clonotypes between healthy human individuals. This CDR3 has 14 amino acids. V lost 7 bases and J lost 8; bases outside the gene matches: 9. Per the germline V gene, CDR1 is SEHNR and CDR2 is FQNEAQ (reference sequence). Of note for this clone: Its target is not known.

Profiled with immunoSEQ multiplex PCR; TCRdb holds only in-frame clones, not every one. The repertoire has 2 million to 2.5 million clones, around 95% of them found once; the top ten carry roughly 0.13%. Study outcomes and limitations: Genetic and exposure-history diversity was limited by the small donor number.

The sequence derives from a young man in good health. Sequenced sample: naive CD4+ T cells sorted from blood. Stated subset: CD45RA+ positively selected. The J gene is TRBJ2-4, the V gene TRBV7-9; 9 bases line up with TRBD1. CDR3 DNA sequence: TGTGCCAGCACTAAAGGACAGGGGCAGGACATTCAGTACTTC. It is translated as CASTKGQGQDIQYF.